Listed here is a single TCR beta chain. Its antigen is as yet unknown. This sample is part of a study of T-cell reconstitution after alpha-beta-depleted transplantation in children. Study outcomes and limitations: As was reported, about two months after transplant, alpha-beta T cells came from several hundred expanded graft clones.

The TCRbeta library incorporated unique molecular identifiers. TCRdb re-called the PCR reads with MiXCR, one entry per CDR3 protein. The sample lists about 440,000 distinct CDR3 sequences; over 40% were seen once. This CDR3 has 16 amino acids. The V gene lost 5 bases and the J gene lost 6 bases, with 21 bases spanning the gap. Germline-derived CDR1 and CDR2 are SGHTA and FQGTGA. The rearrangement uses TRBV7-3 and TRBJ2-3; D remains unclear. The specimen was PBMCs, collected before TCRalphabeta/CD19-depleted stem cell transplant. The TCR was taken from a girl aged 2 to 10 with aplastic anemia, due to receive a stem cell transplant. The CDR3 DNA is TGTGCCAGCAGCCCCCGCCCGACGGGTATTTTGGATACGCAGTATTTT. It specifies CASSPRPTGILDTQYF.